This paragraph reports one T cell receptor beta chain. Assay used: immunoSEQ multiplex PCR; TCRdb lists only in-frame clones, some missing. The profile shows over 250,000 clones, about 92% of them singletons. The sample belongs to a study of blood T cell repertoires in COVID-19. The germline V and J ends were trimmed by 1 base and 0 bases, with 12 bases remaining between them. Per germline, CDR1 LGHDT and CDR2 YNNKEL (reference sequence). The CDR3 spans 16 residues. The TCR comes from a man in his 60s who had recovered from COVID-19. The sample comprised PBMCs or T cells enriched from blood (not recorded which). The genes are TRBV3-1 (or the pseudogene TRBV3-2) and TRBJ1-2; D not resolved. In DNA, the CDR3 is TGTGCCAGCAGCCAAGGGTCAGGATCTCCTAACTATGGCTACACCTTC. Its protein is CASSQGSGSPNYGYTF.